Following are 13 T cell receptor beta chains from one sample sequenced in a study of shared clonotypes between healthy human individuals. Generated by immunoSEQ multiplex PCR, the TCRdb table keeps only in-frame clones and is missing some. The sample has 2 million to 3 million clones; 93% are singletons. Sequenced: naive CD4+ T cells from PBMCs. Subset denoted: CD45RA+ positively selected. The receptor set was obtained from a man aged 18 to 29 in good health. Some clones in this sample may be carry-over from other donors' samples.

V and J are TRBV15 and TRBJ1-3; TRBD1 matches at 8 bases. V dropped 1 base and J dropped 0; count of bases not matched to a gene: 8. Germline-derived CDR1 and CDR2 are LNHNV and YYDKDF (reference sequence). The CDR3 has 18 amino acids. Written as DNA, the CDR3 is TGTGCCACCAGCAGAGCCTCCCCGGGACAGGCCTCTGGAAACACCATATATTTT. It yields the protein CATSRASPGQASGNTIYF.

This clone was seen only once. The genes are TRBV7-9 and TRBJ1-1; the D is unclear. Trimming removed 3 bases at V and 4 bases at J, with 9 bases between. In germline, CDR1 is SEHNR, CDR2 FQNEAQ (reference sequence). This CDR3 has 13 residues. This CDR3 reads CASSFFDGTEAFF. In nucleotides, the CDR3 is TGTGCCAGCAGCTTTTTTGATGGCACTGAAGCTTTCTTT.

The CDR3 loop is CASSQEVLSRTQYF. CDR3 in DNA: TGCGCCAGCAGCCAAGAGGTCCTGTCGCGGACCCAGTACTTC. The V and J genes are TRBV4-1 and TRBJ2-5; D remains ambiguous. The CDR3 is made up of 14 amino acids. Germline CDR1 and CDR2: MGHRA and YSYEKL. V was pared by 0 bases and J by 7 bases, with 12 bases between.

The chain is built from TRBV5-1 and TRBJ2-5, with 10 nucleotides matching TRBD2. Unmatched junction bases numbered 7, after V lost 0 bases and J lost 5 bases. Per germline, CDR1 SGHRS and CDR2 YFSETQ. CDR3 length equals 16 residues. In DNA form, the CDR3 reads TGCGCCAGCAGCTTGGAACCAGCGGGAGGGCAGGAGACCCAGTACTTC. As protein: CASSLEPAGGQETQYF.

This rearrangement joins TRBV2 to TRBJ2-6; D unresolved. Germline CDR1 reads SNHLY; CDR2 reads FYNNEI. Deletions cut 10 bases from V and 0 bases from J, with 16 bases between. This CDR3 contains 16 residues. This chain's CDR3 is CATTMTASSGANVLTF. CDR3 bases: TGTGCCACTACGATGACTGCAAGCTCTGGGGCCAACGTCCTGACTTTC.

This chain links TRBV5-1 with TRBJ2-1; 13 positions match TRBD2. Trimming cost V 2 bases and J 6 bases; bases outside gene matches: 8. CDR1 is SGHRS, CDR2 YFSETQ, per germline. There are 17 residues in the CDR3. CDR3 in amino acids: CASSLRGGTSGINEQFF. In DNA form, the CDR3 reads TGCGCCAGCAGCTTACGTGGAGGGACTAGCGGGATCAATGAGCAGTTCTTC.

The V gene is TRBV27, the J gene TRBJ1-5, with D perhaps matching TRBD1 (6 bases). V lost 5 bases and J lost 11, with 19 bases in between. Germline V gene lookup returns CDR1 MNHEY and CDR2 SMNVEV (reference sequence). The CDR3 contains 14 residues. CDR3 residues: CASSPLQGFGAQHF. The CDR3 nucleotides read TGTGCCAGCAGTCCGCTACAGGGATTTGGTGCCCAGCATTTT.

This chain links TRBV27 with TRBJ2-7, with 8 bases identical to TRBD2. Per the germline V gene, CDR1 is MNHEY and CDR2 is SMNVEV (reference sequence). The CDR3 spans 14 residues. J was trimmed by 2 bases and V by 2 bases; bases with no gene match: 2. The CDR3 nucleotides are TGTGCCAGCAGTTTAAGGGGACTAGCCTACGAGCAGTACTTC. Translated: CASSLRGLAYEQYF.

This chain uses TRBV28 with TRBJ2-7, with TRBD2 matching 13 bases. In germline, CDR1 is MDHEN, CDR2 SYDVKM. The CDR3 is made up of 15 amino acids. J was trimmed by 3 bases and V by 3 bases; bases with no gene match: 2. The CDR3 DNA reads TGTGCCAGCAGTTTTGGACTAGCGGGGGTCTACGAGCAGTACTTC. Its protein is CASSFGLAGVYEQYF.

Comment on this clone: Other DNA sequences in this specimen translate into the identical CDR3. The chain uses TRBV7-9 and TRBJ2-3, with 9 positions matching TRBD2. Germline trimming cut 5 bases from V and 2 bases from J; bases unmatched to any gene: 5. There are 15 residues in the CDR3. Germline V CDR1 and CDR2: SEHNR, FQNEAQ (reference sequence). The CDR3 loop reads CASSPGLASTDTQYF. The CDR3 DNA reads TGTGCCAGCAGCCCGGGACTAGCCTCCACAGATACGCAGTATTTT.

The gene calls are TRBV6-4 and TRBJ2-1, with TRBD1 identical over 7 bases. Per germline, CDR1 MRHNA and CDR2 SNTAGT. The CDR3 covers 15 residues. Trimming cost V 6 bases and J 7 bases; bases outside gene matches: 12. The CDR3 loop reads CASRQGPGHLNEQFF. DNA of the CDR3: TGTGCCAGCAGACAGGGGCCAGGTCATTTGAATGAGCAGTTCTTC.

The V call is TRBV5-4, the J call TRBJ2-1; 14 bases line up with TRBD2. Germline CDR1 reads SGHNT; CDR2 reads YYREEE (reference sequence). The CDR3 is made up of 18 amino acids. V lost 3 bases, J lost 6 bases, and 11 bases stayed unmatched. The CDR3 here is CASSSRTSGRSFPNEQFF. The CDR3, as DNA: TGTGCCAGCAGCTCCCGGACTAGCGGGAGGAGTTTCCCCAATGAGCAGTTCTTC.

The table lists this clone with a few counts. Written as DNA, the CDR3 is TGTGCCAGCAGTTTGGCGCAGTACAATCAGCCCCAGCATTTT. It encodes CASSLAQYNQPQHF. The rearrangement joins TRBV28 to TRBJ1-5; D is unresolved. CDR1 and CDR2 from the germline V gene are MDHEN and SYDVKM. V lost 3 bases, J lost 3 bases, and 9 bases lay in between. The CDR3 spans 14 residues.